These 27 T cell receptor beta chains originate from one sample sequenced in a study of blood T cells in healthy people across ages. Together with a sample-barcoded 5' primer, a J-beta primer mix was included in a second PCR lasting roughly 6 to 12 cycles. TCRdb called the 5' RACE reads again in MiXCR, with one record for every CDR3 protein. The sample has 550,000 to 750,000 distinct CDR3 sequences; roughly 21% are singletons. Sequenced material: blood. These receptors were collected from a man between 65 and 79 years old in good health.

This clonotype was seen ten or more times. The chain employs TRBV5-1 and TRBJ2-7, with unresolved D. CDR1 is SGHRS and CDR2 is YFSETQ in the germline V gene. Between the trimmed V and J ends, which lost 7 bases and 0 bases, there was a span of 5 bases. CDR3 length equals 11 residues. The DNA of the CDR3 is TGCGCCAGCGTCTCCTCCTACGAGCAGTACTTC. Translation: CASVSSYEQYF.

This clonotype was picked up many times. The CDR3 nucleotides are TGTGCCACCGGGGGTAGCGGGAGCTACGAGCAGTACTTC. As protein: CATGGSGSYEQYF. This rearrangement joins TRBV7-9 to TRBJ2-7; 9 nucleotides align to TRBD2. This CDR3 has 13 residues. V shed 10 bases, J shed 3 bases, and the junction held 7 bases outside the gene matches. CDR1 and CDR2 (germline): SEHNR, FQNEAQ (reference sequence).

This clonotype was counted between two and nine times. The V and J genes are TRBV29-1 and TRBJ2-5; D perhaps matches TRBD2 (6 bases). The V gene's germline CDR1 is SQVTM and CDR2 ANQGSEA. V dropped 0 bases and J dropped 5 bases, with 10 bases sitting between them. CDR3 length: 13 residues. CDR3 in amino acids: CSVEDPSAETQYF. For the CDR3, the DNA is TGCAGCGTTGAAGATCCTAGCGCCGAGACCCAGTACTTC.

This clonotype showed up just a few times. The rearrangement joins TRBV4-1 to TRBJ1-3; D ambiguous. V was clipped by 1 base and J by 0 bases, with 7 bases between them. Germline CDR1 MGHRA, CDR2 YSYEKL. This CDR3 region has 15 residues. In DNA, the CDR3 is TGCGCCAGCAGCCAAGGAATACACTCTGGAAACACCATATATTTT. Translated, it gives CASSQGIHSGNTIYF.

This clonotype has only one observation. One end of the junction varies from germline; a read error may be responsible. The chain recombines TRBV5-1 with TRBJ2-1; 7 nucleotides align to TRBD1. The CDR3 totals 12 residues. CDR1 is SGHRS, CDR2 YFSETQ, per germline. The CDR3 sequence: CASSLGQGQAIF. The CDR3 DNA sequence: TGCGCCAGCAGCTTGGGACAGGGTCAAGCGATCTTC.

This clonotype occurred a few times. This CDR3 reads CSARAGLAGPYSYNEQFF. As DNA, the CDR3 is TGCAGTGCTAGAGCGGGACTAGCGGGGCCTTACTCCTACAATGAGCAGTTCTTC. The rearrangement uses TRBV20-1 and TRBJ2-1, with 13 bases that match TRBD2. The CDR3 loop spans 18 amino acids. The J segment lost 0 bases and the V segment lost 1 base, leaving 6 bases of the junction unmatched. The germline V gene has CDR1 DFQATT and CDR2 SNEGSKA (reference sequence).

Here the CDR3 DNA reads TGCAGTGCTAGACCACGGACAGTGGTCTACGAGCAGTACTTC. Its translation: CSARPRTVVYEQYF. The chain recombines TRBV20-1 with TRBJ2-5; D is perhaps TRBD1 (6 bases). The closer fit of TRBJ2-7 to the DNA end suggests the J call may be wrong. The germline V gene has CDR1 DFQATT and CDR2 SNEGSKA (reference sequence). This CDR3 is built from 14 residues.

This clonotype was detected only a few times. V gene TRBV12-3 or TRBV12-4 combines with J gene TRBJ2-3; 10 positions agree with TRBD2. This CDR3 region has 15 residues. The J segment lost 7 bases and the V segment lost 3 bases, leaving 7 bases of the junction unmatched. CDR3 bases: TGTGCCAGCAGTTTCCTAGCGGGAGAAAAAAATACGCAGTATTTT. It yields the protein CASSFLAGEKNTQYF.

J is TRBJ2-1 and V is TRBV20-1; 7 bases match TRBD2. Germline CDR1 and CDR2: DFQATT and SNEGSKA (reference sequence). The CDR3 is 15 residues long. V lost 6 bases and J lost 0; bases outside the gene matches: 8. As DNA, the CDR3 is TGCAGTGCCGCGGGAGACGGGAGCTCCTACAATGAGCAGTTCTTC. Translation gives CSAAGDGSSYNEQFF.

CDR3 bases: TGCAGTGCTATTGGTCATTTGTTGAATGAGCAGTTCTTC. It encodes CSAIGHLLNEQFF. The V and J genes are TRBV20-1 and TRBJ2-1; no clear D gene. The V end was cut by 4 bases, the J end by 7 bases, with 14 bases between. The CDR3 consists of 13 residues. The germline V gene has CDR1 DFQATT and CDR2 SNEGSKA (reference sequence).

This clonotype was observed a handful of times. This rearrangement joins TRBV6-1 to TRBJ2-4, with 10 bases fitting TRBD2. CDR1 is MNHNS, CDR2 SASEGT, per germline. V shed 2 bases, J shed 4 bases, and the junction held 8 bases outside the gene matches. This CDR3 is built from 17 residues. CDR3 loop: CASSETSSGSGKNIQYF. In DNA, the CDR3 is TGTGCCAGCAGTGAAACGTCTAGCGGGAGCGGTAAAAACATTCAGTACTTC.

The chain couples TRBV20-1 to TRBJ2-5, with 7 positions matching TRBD1. Gene TRBJ2-7 matches the end of the DNA better, so the J call may be wrong. The CDR3 covers 14 residues. The germline V gene encodes CDR1 DFQATT and CDR2 SNEGSKA (reference sequence). The CDR3 reads CSASNPTGHYEQYF. The DNA of the CDR3 is TGCAGTGCTTCTAATCCGACAGGGCACTACGAGCAGTACTTC.

This chain connects TRBV2 to TRBJ2-5; 7 bases agree with TRBD2. The better agreement between TRBJ2-1 and the DNA end casts doubt on the J call. The CDR3 extends over 15 amino acids. In germline, CDR1 is SNHLY, CDR2 FYNNEI. The CDR3 reads CASRILGGRANEQFF. CDR3 bases: TGTGCCAGCAGAATACTCGGGGGGAGGGCCAATGAGCAGTTCTTC.

This rearrangement joins TRBV5-5 to TRBJ2-3; D is uncertain. Trimming took off 0 bases at V and 2 bases at J, with 7 bases between the two ends. Looked up from germline, CDR1 is SGHKS and CDR2 is YYEKEE (reference sequence). The CDR3 runs 14 residues. For the CDR3, the DNA is TGTGCCAGCAGCTTGGACCGCACCACAGATACGCAGTATTTT. It is translated as CASSLDRTTDTQYF.

This clonotype has a count of ten or more. The V gene is TRBV20-1, the J gene TRBJ2-1; D may correspond to TRBD1 or TRBD2 (5 bases each). This CDR3 contains 13 residues. With 6 bases removed from V and 5 bases from J, the gap between germline ends came to 14 bases. Germline V CDR1 and CDR2: DFQATT, SNEGSKA (reference sequence). CDR3: CSAPGTVDNEQFF. In DNA, the CDR3 is TGCAGTGCCCCCGGGACCGTCGACAATGAGCAGTTCTTC.

This clonotype was detected only a few times. The genes are TRBV19 and TRBJ1-1; 11 bases are a match to TRBD1. V dropped 4 bases and J dropped 5; count of bases not matched to a gene: 3. CDR3 length: 14 amino acids. CDR1 and CDR2 from the germline V gene are LNHDA and SQIVND (reference sequence). The CDR3 protein is CASSKGQGVTEAFF. CDR3 nucleotide sequence: TGTGCCAGTAGTAAGGGACAGGGGGTAACTGAAGCTTTCTTT. Combining the CDR3 with reference TRBV19 and TRBJ1-1 gives the whole variable domain DGGITQSPKYLFRKEGQNVTLSCEQNLNHDAMYWYRQDPGQGLRLIYYSQIVNDFQKGDIAEGYSVSREKKESFPLTVTSAQKNPTAFYLCASSKGQGVTEAFFGQGTRLTVV.

CDR3 loop: CASSGQNEQFF. CDR3 coding DNA: TGTGCCAGCAGCGGACAGAATGAGCAGTTCTTC. The chain carries TRBV2 and TRBJ2-1, with D perhaps TRBD1 (6 bases). CDR1 SNHLY and CDR2 FYNNEI come from the germline V gene. Trimming removed 6 bases from V and 7 bases from J, with 7 bases in between. The CDR3 extends over 11 amino acids.

This rearrangement joins TRBV27 to TRBJ2-7; possibly TRBD2 for D (6 bases). The better agreement between TRBJ2-5 and the DNA end casts doubt on the J call. The V gene's germline CDR1 is MNHEY and CDR2 SMNVEV (reference sequence). The CDR3 length is 14 residues. The CDR3 DNA is TGTGCCAGCGCCAAGGGACTTCGCCAAGAGACCCAGTACTTC. Translating gives CASAKGLRQETQYF.

This clonotype was picked up a small number of times. The V and J genes are TRBV14 and TRBJ2-3; D ambiguous. V shed 3 bases and J shed 10 bases, with 17 bases lying between them. Per the germline V gene, CDR1 is SGHDN and CDR2 is FVKESK. There are 14 residues in the CDR3. CDR3 loop: CASSQNPQLSAQYF. In DNA form, the CDR3 reads TGTGCCAGCAGCCAGAACCCACAGCTTTCGGCGCAGTATTTT. The full variable domain, its missing parts supplied by reference TRBV14 and TRBJ2-3, is EAGVTQFPSHSVIEKGQTVTLRCDPISGHDNLYWYRRVMGKEIKFLLHFVKESKQDESGMPNNRFLAERTGGTYSTLKVQPAELEDSGVYFCASSQNPQLSAQYFGPGTRLTVL.

The chain couples TRBV12-3 or TRBV12-4 to TRBJ2-5, with 14 positions matching TRBD2. With V trimmed by 2 bases and J by 5 bases, 10 bases remained unmatched. The CDR3 loop spans 18 amino acids. The DNA for the CDR3 is TGTGCCAGCAGTTTACCACTGACTAGCGGGAGGGCCTCTGAGACCCAGTACTTC. Translated: CASSLPLTSGRASETQYF.

This clonotype was observed a few times. This sequence may be a read error, since a much larger clone differs from it by one base. The chain combines TRBV24-1 with TRBJ2-7, with TRBD1 matching 10 bases. This CDR3 has 16 amino acids. The germline V gene has CDR1 KGHDR and CDR2 SFDVKD. V was clipped by 4 bases and J by 1 base; unmatched bases: 6. Here the CDR3 reads CATSEPGTGASYEQYF. CDR3 sequence (DNA): TGTGCCACCAGTGAACCCGGGACAGGGGCGTCCTACGAGCAGTACTTC.

This clonotype was counted many times. The rearrangement joins TRBV7-2 to TRBJ2-5; D perhaps matches TRBD2 (5 bases). The J call could be wrong; TRBJ2-7 is a better fit for the DNA end. CDR1 is SGHTA, CDR2 FQGNSA, per germline. The CDR3 spans 17 residues. In nucleotides, the CDR3 is TGTGCCAGCAGCTTAGAGGCTGTTGGGCGGGCATCCTACGAGCAGTACTTC. Protein product: CASSLEAVGRASYEQYF.

The genes are TRBV12-3 or TRBV12-4 and TRBJ2-5; tentatively, D is TRBD2 (6 bases). V lost 3 bases and J lost 5, with 16 bases in between. The CDR3 loop spans 15 amino acids. In DNA, the CDR3 is TGTGCCAGCAGTTTGGCGGGGACCGTTTCGGAGACCCAGTACTTC. Protein product: CASSLAGTVSETQYF.

This clonotype has only a few counts. CDR3 amino acids: CSVKDRGGSNQPQHF. DNA for the CDR3: TGCAGCGTCAAAGACAGGGGAGGAAGCAATCAGCCCCAGCATTTT. V gene TRBV29-1 combines with J gene TRBJ1-5; 8 bases are shared with TRBD1. Germline loops: CDR1 SQVTM, CDR2 ANQGSEA. The junction had 8 bases not matched to a gene; V was cut back by 6 bases and J by 1 base. This CDR3 contains 15 residues.

This chain links TRBV5-1 with TRBJ2-5; the match to TRBD1 covers 10 bases. The J call is doubtful: the DNA matches TRBJ2-1 better. The CDR3 is made up of 15 amino acids. CDR1 is SGHRS and CDR2 is YFSETQ in the germline V gene. For the CDR3, the DNA is TGCGCCAGCAGCTTGTGGACAGGGGGCTACAATGAGCAGTTCTTC. It specifies CASSLWTGGYNEQFF.

The chain joins TRBV23-1 to TRBJ1-1, with no clear D. TRBV23-1 is reported as an ORF; its role is uncertain. Trimming removed 6 bases at V and 1 base at J, with 12 bases between. The CDR3 totals 14 residues. The CDR3 is CASRTHPSNTEAFF. The DNA for the CDR3 is TGCGCCAGCAGGACTCACCCATCGAACACTGAAGCTTTCTTT.

The CDR3 region has the DNA TGTGCCAGCAGCCCGGGATCATTGGAGACCCAGTACTTC. Protein: CASSPGSLETQYF. The chain has TRBV7-9 and TRBJ2-5; tentatively, D is TRBD2 (5 bases). There are 13 residues in the CDR3. V was trimmed by 5 bases and J by 5 bases, leaving 12 bases between them. Germline lookup yields CDR1 SEHNR and CDR2 FQNEAQ (reference sequence).